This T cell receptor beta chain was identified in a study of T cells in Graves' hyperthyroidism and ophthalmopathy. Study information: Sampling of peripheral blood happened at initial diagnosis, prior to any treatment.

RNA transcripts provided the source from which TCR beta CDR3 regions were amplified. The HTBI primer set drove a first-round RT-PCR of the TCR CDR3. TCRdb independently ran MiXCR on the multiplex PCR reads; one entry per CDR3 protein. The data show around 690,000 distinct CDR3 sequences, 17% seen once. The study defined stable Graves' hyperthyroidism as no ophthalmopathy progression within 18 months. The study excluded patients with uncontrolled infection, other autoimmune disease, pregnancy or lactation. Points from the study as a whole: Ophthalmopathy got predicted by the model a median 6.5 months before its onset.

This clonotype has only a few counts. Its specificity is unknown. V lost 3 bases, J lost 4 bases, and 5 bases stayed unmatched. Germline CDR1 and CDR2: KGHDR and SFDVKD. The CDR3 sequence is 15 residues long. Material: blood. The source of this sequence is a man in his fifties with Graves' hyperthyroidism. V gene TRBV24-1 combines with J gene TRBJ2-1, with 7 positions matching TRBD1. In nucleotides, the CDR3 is TGTGCCACCAGTGATCCGGGACAGCAATACAATGAGCAGTTCTTC. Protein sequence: CATSDPGQQYNEQFF.